This T cell receptor (beta chain) derives from a study of blood T cell repertoires in COVID-19. The CDR3 runs 16 residues. The V end lost 5 bases, the J end lost 2 bases, and 19 bases lay between the germline ends. CDR1 MNHEY and CDR2 SMNVEV come from the germline V gene (reference sequence). Profiled with immunoSEQ multiplex PCR; TCRdb holds only in-frame clones, not every one. The sample comprises around 200,000 clones, less than 90% of which are singletons, and about 2.2% rests with the top ten. In this sample, this clone turned up a few times. The V and J genes are TRBV27 and TRBJ2-7; D might be TRBD2 (5 bases). The source is a woman between 50 and 59 years old with acute or convalescent COVID-19. The sequenced material came from peripheral blood. The CDR3 loop is CASSTGRGQVAYEQYF. In DNA, the CDR3 is TGTGCCAGCAGTACCGGTCGGGGTCAGGTAGCCTACGAGCAGTACTTC.